These 17 T cell receptor beta chains were all obtained from the same sample, sequenced in a study of blood T cell repertoires in COVID-19. Here immunoSEQ multiplex PCR was the method, and the copy in TCRdb shows in-frame clones only, minus some. The sample comprises about 76,000 clones, about 85% of which are singletons, and 9.5% to 12% rests with the top ten. Sequencing input: peripheral blood. These receptors were taken from a man in his fifties or sixties with COVID-19, enrolled during active disease.

The rearrangement uses TRBV3-1 (or the pseudogene TRBV3-2) and TRBJ2-1; D is undetermined. CDR1 and CDR2 (germline): LGHDT, YNNKEL (reference sequence). V dropped 1 base and J dropped 9 bases, with 10 bases sitting between them. The CDR3 sequence is 13 residues long. The CDR3 protein is CASSQGDGGEQFF. The CDR3 nucleotides read TGTGCCAGCAGCCAAGGTGATGGCGGTGAGCAGTTCTTC.

The rearrangement joins TRBV9 to TRBJ1-2, with a possible D match to TRBD1 (6 bases). The ends were cut back, 2 bases at V and 2 bases at J, with 10 bases in the middle. Germline lookup yields CDR1 SGDLS and CDR2 YYNGEE. CDR3 length: 14 residues. CDR3 residues: CASSVRDTNYGYTF. In DNA, the CDR3 is TGTGCCAGCAGCGTCCGGGACACAAACTATGGCTACACCTTC.

This clone turned up a few times. The V call is TRBV3-1 (or the pseudogene TRBV3-2), the J call TRBJ1-2, with 8 positions matching TRBD1. J lost 4 bases, V lost 5 bases, and 6 bases had no gene match. Germline V CDR1 and CDR2: LGHDT, YNNKEL (reference sequence). The CDR3 is 14 residues long. The CDR3 nucleotides are TGTGCCAGCAGCATAGGACAGGGCAGCTATGGCTACACCTTC. Protein sequence: CASSIGQGSYGYTF.

The chain recombines TRBV7-9 with TRBJ1-1; 7 bases line up with TRBD1. Trimming at V came to 5 bases and at J to 2 bases, leaving 2 bases not matched to a gene. The CDR3 runs to 13 residues. Germline V gene sequence: CDR1 SEHNR, CDR2 FQNEAQ (reference sequence). The CDR3 nucleotides read TGTGCCAGCAGCATAGGGGGCAACACTGAAGCTTTCTTT. Translated, it gives CASSIGGNTEAFF. Full variable domain (remainder filled in from reference TRBV7-9 and TRBJ1-1): DTGVSQNPRHKITKRGQNVTFRCDPISEHNRLYWYRQTLGQGPEFLTYFQNEAQLEKSRLLSDRFSAERPKGSFSTLEIQRTEQGDSAMYLCASSIGGNTEAFFGQGTRLTVV.

The CDR3 spells CASSDGQGGSPLHF. CDR3 coding DNA: TGTGCCAGCAGTGATGGGCAGGGAGGTTCACCCCTCCACTTT. J is TRBJ1-6 and V is TRBV2; perhaps TRBD1 as D (5 bases). CDR3 length: 14 residues. V was clipped by 3 bases and J by 9 bases, with 12 bases between them. Germline CDR1 SNHLY, CDR2 FYNNEI. Full variable domain (missing parts from reference TRBV2 and TRBJ1-6): EPEVTQTPSHQVTQMGQEVILRCVPISNHLYFYWYRQILGQKVEFLVSFYNNEISEKSEIFDDQFSVERPDGSNFTLKIRSTKLEDSAMYFCASSDGQGGSPLHFGNGTRLTVT.

The chain is built from TRBV7-6 and TRBJ1-3; D may be TRBD1 (6 bases). The germline CDR1 and CDR2 sequences are SGHVS and FNYEAQ. V lost 4 bases and J lost 2, with 9 bases in between. CDR3 size: 14 residues. CDR3 in DNA: TGTGCCAGCAGCTCCCGACAGGCTGGAAACACCATATATTTT. Its translation is CASSSRQAGNTIYF.

Only a few counts were recorded for this clone. CDR3 amino acids: CASSSAGGEQYF. The CDR3 DNA follows: TGTGCCAGCAGCAGCGCCGGGGGGGAGCAGTACTTC. The genes are TRBV5-4 and TRBJ2-7; 7 bases agree with TRBD2. The V segment lost 4 bases and the J segment 7 bases; nucleotides outside the gene matches: 5. Germline V CDR1 and CDR2: SGHNT, YYREEE (reference sequence). CDR3 length equals 12 residues.

The chain joins TRBV29-1 to TRBJ1-1, with TRBD1 matching 11 bases. CDR1 is SQVTM and CDR2 is ANQGSEA in the germline V gene. This CDR3 is built from 14 residues. Trimming removed 7 bases from V and 4 bases from J; junction bases left unmatched: 8. DNA for the CDR3: TGCAGCGCCCGAGGACAGGGGGCGCTCACTGAAGCTTTCTTT. Translated, it gives CSARGQGALTEAFF. The complete variable domain, with remaining parts taken from reference TRBV29-1 and TRBJ1-1, reads SAVISQKPSRDICQRGTSLTIQCQVDSQVTMMFWYRQQPGQSLTLIATANQGSEATYESGFVIDKFPISRPNLTFSTLTVSNMSPEDSSIYLCSARGQGALTEAFFGQGTRLTVV.

This sequence joins TRBV30 and TRBJ2-5; 8 nucleotides line up with TRBD2. The CDR3 consists of 15 residues. CDR1 is GTSNPN, CDR2 SVGIG, per germline (reference sequence). J was trimmed by 1 base and V by 0 bases; bases with no gene match: 4. The CDR3 sequence is CAWSVGAGVQETQYF. In nucleotides, the CDR3 is TGTGCCTGGAGTGTAGGAGCGGGAGTCCAAGAGACCCAGTACTTC.

The chain couples TRBV3-1 (or the pseudogene TRBV3-2) to TRBJ1-5; 7 nucleotides agree with TRBD1. CDR1 is LGHDT and CDR2 is YNNKEL in the germline V gene (reference sequence). The CDR3 covers 14 residues. V lost 3 bases, J lost 6 bases, and 5 bases stayed unmatched. In DNA, the CDR3 is TGTGCCAGCAGCCACTCAGGGGGGTCTCAGCCCCAGCATTTT. The encoded protein is CASSHSGGSQPQHF.

The chain recombines TRBV27 with TRBJ1-1; unclear D gene. The V gene's germline CDR1 is MNHEY and CDR2 SMNVEV (reference sequence). This CDR3 spans 12 amino acids. Trimming stripped 7 bases from V and 6 bases from J, with 12 bases between. Here the CDR3 DNA reads TGTGCCAGCAAACGTCCGCCGGCTGAAGCTTTCTTT. Translating gives CASKRPPAEAFF.

The V gene is TRBV7-9, the J gene TRBJ1-2, with D possibly matching TRBD1 (5 bases). The CDR3 has 15 residues. Trimming took off 4 bases at V and 2 bases at J, with 14 bases between the two ends. Per the germline V gene, CDR1 is SEHNR and CDR2 is FQNEAQ (reference sequence). The CDR3 DNA sequence: TGTGCCAGCAGCTCGAACGTGGACACGAACTATGGCTACACCTTC. It translates to CASSSNVDTNYGYTF.

The V call is TRBV7-2, the J call TRBJ2-1; D gene uncertain. V was trimmed by 1 base and J by 5 bases, leaving 6 bases between them. The CDR3 has 13 residues. Germline CDR1 SGHTA, CDR2 FQGNSA. Here the CDR3 DNA reads TGTGCCAGCAGCTTAGGCCGGGACAATGAGCAGTTCTTC. It translates to CASSLGRDNEQFF.

This chain uses TRBV18 with TRBJ2-3; TRBD1 is a possible D gene (5 bases). The CDR3 is 15 residues long. In germline, CDR1 is KGHSH, CDR2 LQKENI. Trimming pared 1 base from V and 1 base from J, leaving 9 bases between. The DNA of the CDR3 is TGTGCCAGCTCACCACTAGCAGGGCGCACAGATACGCAGTATTTT. Translated: CASSPLAGRTDTQYF.

This chain links TRBV5-1 with TRBJ2-7, with 12 nucleotides matching TRBD2. Germline CDR1 and CDR2: SGHRS and YFSETQ. Trimming removed 0 bases from V and 1 base from J; junction bases left unmatched: 8. There are 18 residues in the CDR3. The CDR3 loop reads CASSLESSGGARSYEQYF. The CDR3 DNA follows: TGCGCCAGCAGCTTGGAGTCTAGCGGGGGGGCGAGGTCCTACGAGCAGTACTTC.

The rearrangement links TRBV7-6 to TRBJ2-2; D call uncertain. The V end lost 8 bases, the J end lost 6 bases, and 10 bases lay between the germline ends. Germline loops: CDR1 SGHVS, CDR2 FNYEAQ. The CDR3 contains 12 residues. The CDR3 coding sequence is TGTGCCAGCTATACGGGTGCCGGGGAGCTGTTTTTT. Translation gives CASYTGAGELFF.

The gene calls are TRBV24-1 and TRBJ2-3; D remains ambiguous. The V and J ends lost 4 bases and 4 bases respectively, with 8 bases between them. The CDR3 is 13 amino acids. From germline, CDR1 is KGHDR and CDR2 SFDVKD. The CDR3 sequence is CATSEPGSDTQYF. The DNA of the CDR3 is TGTGCCACCAGTGAACCCGGTTCAGATACGCAGTATTTT.